The 17 T cell receptor beta chains below all came from one sample that was sequenced in a study of vaccination and CD4 T cells after COVID-19. Their cognate antigens are unknown. The treatment was: roughly 10-day PBMC culture with coronavirus spike peptide pools or control peptides (ViraFEST assay). The assay that was used to sequence DNA from cultured CD4+ T cells was the Oncomine TCR Beta short-read assay. One entry per CDR3 protein results from TCRdb running MiXCR on the PCR reads. The table includes fewer than 15,000 distinct CDR3 sequences, 40% to 50% detected once. The sample was cultured CD4+ T cells from blood. Receptors originate from a human donor with COVID-19.

The chain is built from TRBV20-1 and TRBJ2-2, with 11 bases lining up with TRBD2. The J segment lost 7 bases and the V segment lost 3 bases, leaving 10 bases of the junction unmatched. The CDR3 length is 16 residues. CDR1 and CDR2 from the germline V gene are DFQATT and SNEGSKA (reference sequence). CDR3 loop: CSARVPSGGPGGELFF. Written as DNA, the CDR3 is TGCAGTGCTAGGGTACCTAGCGGGGGGCCTGGCGGGGAGCTGTTTTTT.

The chain uses TRBV30 and TRBJ1-4, with a weak D call TRBD1 (5 bases). V was cut by 0 bases and J by 7 bases, with 18 bases left in between. The CDR3 runs 16 residues. The germline V gene encodes CDR1 GTSNPN and CDR2 SVGIG (reference sequence). This CDR3 reads CAWSVGTGLTGEKLFF. The CDR3 nucleotides read TGTGCCTGGAGTGTAGGGACGGGGCTAACCGGTGAAAAACTGTTTTTT.

Of note for this clonotype: This CDR3 is missing its conserved last phenylalanine or tryptophan, likely due to a read error. The CDR3 DNA is TGTGCCACCAGTGACCCTCAGGGACTAGCGGGGGGGCCCGCAGATACGCAGTATCTT. This gives the protein CATSDPQGLAGGPADTQYL. The chain recombines TRBV24-1 with TRBJ2-3; TRBD2 matches at 16 bases. Trimming at V came to 4 bases and at J to 4 bases, leaving 10 bases not matched to a gene. The germline CDR1 and CDR2 sequences are KGHDR and SFDVKD. The CDR3 totals 19 residues.

This sequence joins TRBV11-3 and TRBJ1-3, with a weak D call TRBD1 (5 bases). Germline V CDR1 and CDR2: SGHNT, YENEEA. Trimming cost V 5 bases and J 0 bases, with 14 bases left between them. The CDR3 spans 16 residues. DNA of the CDR3: TGTGCCAGCAGCCCAACCACAGGCAACTCTGGAAACACCATATATTTT. Amino acid sequence: CASSPTTGNSGNTIYF. Supplemented by reference TRBV11-3 and TRBJ1-3, the full variable domain reads EAGVVQSPRYKIIEKKQPVAFWCNPISGHNTLYWYLQNLGQGPELLIRYENEEAVDDSQLPKDRFSAERLKGVDSTLKIQPAELGDSAVYLCASSPTTGNSGNTIYFGEGSWLTVV.

J is TRBJ2-3 and V is TRBV27, with D tentatively TRBD2 (5 bases). The length of the CDR3 is 17 residues. V lost 6 bases and J lost 0, with 19 bases in between. Germline CDR1 MNHEY, CDR2 SMNVEV (reference sequence). The CDR3 DNA follows: TGTGCCAGCAGCCCCTTACGCCGGGGATCTAGCACAGATACGCAGTATTTT. Its protein is CASSPLRRGSSTDTQYF.

The chain carries TRBV11-2 and TRBJ2-7, with TRBD1 matching 10 bases. Germline lookup yields CDR1 SGHAT and CDR2 FQNNGV. The CDR3 has 16 residues. J gave up 6 bases and V 5 bases, and 13 bases lay outside the gene matches. CDR3 region: CASSAQIRDRGSEQYF. The CDR3 DNA sequence: TGTGCCAGCAGCGCACAAATCCGGGACAGGGGAAGCGAGCAGTACTTC.

The chain recombines TRBV24-1 with TRBJ1-5, with D unclear. From germline, CDR1 is KGHDR and CDR2 SFDVKD. This CDR3 spans 14 amino acids. Trimming cost V 3 bases and J 3 bases, with 8 bases left between them. CDR3 protein: CATSDPGSNQPQHF. The CDR3 nucleotides read TGTGCCACCAGTGATCCGGGGTCCAATCAGCCCCAGCATTTT.

V gene TRBV30 combines with J gene TRBJ1-1; maybe TRBD1 (6 bases). V was shortened by 2 bases and J by 1 base, with 11 bases between the two germline ends. Germline V gives CDR1 GTSNPN, CDR2 SVGIG (reference sequence). The length of the CDR3 is 14 residues. The DNA of the CDR3 is TGTGCCTGGAGTAGGGGGGGCTCGAACACTGAAGCTTTCTTT. It specifies CAWSRGGSNTEAFF.

This clonotype came up a few times. This chain joins TRBV19 and TRBJ1-2; D is unclear. Deletions cut 4 bases from V and 2 bases from J, with 5 bases between. The CDR3 extends over 12 amino acids. The germline V gene has CDR1 LNHDA and CDR2 SQIVND (reference sequence). The CDR3 spells CASSTTNYGYTF. For the CDR3, the DNA is TGTGCCAGTAGTACGACAAACTATGGCTACACCTTC.

As DNA, the CDR3 is TGTGCCAGCACCGACAGGCTAAATCAGCCCCAGCATTTT. Translated: CASTDRLNQPQHF. The chain links TRBV6-1 to TRBJ1-5; D possibly corresponds to TRBD1 (6 bases). Trimming cost V 7 bases and J 4 bases, with 11 bases left between them. The germline V gene encodes CDR1 MNHNS and CDR2 SASEGT. This CDR3 contains 13 residues.

This chain links TRBV7-2 with TRBJ2-1; 7 nucleotides agree with TRBD1. The CDR3 covers 15 residues. CDR1 SGHTA and CDR2 FQGNSA come from the germline V gene. V shed 4 bases and J 5 bases; nucleotides not matched to a gene: 8. DNA of the CDR3: TGTGCCAGCAGCTCGTCCGGGACAGTCCACAATGAGCAGTTCTTC. Encoded protein: CASSSSGTVHNEQFF.

This clonotype was recorded a few times. The V and J genes are TRBV20-1 and TRBJ2-3, with 8 nucleotides matching TRBD2. There are 17 residues in the CDR3. V gave up 6 bases and J gave up 3 bases; unmatched junction bases: 17. Germline V gene data show CDR1 as DFQATT and CDR2 as SNEGSKA (reference sequence). The CDR3 region is CSAGETYSGLATDTQYF. CDR3 sequence (DNA): TGCAGTGCGGGAGAGACGTATTCCGGACTAGCAACAGATACGCAGTATTTT.

The V gene is TRBV7-2, the J gene TRBJ2-7; perhaps TRBD1 as D (5 bases). Germline-derived CDR1 and CDR2 are SGHTA and FQGNSA. The CDR3 is 14 amino acids. Deletions cut 5 bases from V and 0 bases from J, with 11 bases between. In DNA, the CDR3 is TGTGCCAGCAGCCTGTCGACAGCCTCCTACGAGCAGTACTTC. Protein product: CASSLSTASYEQYF. Full variable domain (missing parts from reference TRBV7-2 and TRBJ2-7): GAGVSQSPSNKVTEKGKDVELRCDPISGHTALYWYRQSLGQGLEFLIYFQGNSAPDKSGLPSDRFSAERTGGSVSTLTIQRTQQEDSAVYLCASSLSTASYEQYFGPGTRLTVT.

Only a few counts were recorded for this clonotype. The chain is built from TRBV2 and TRBJ2-1; no definite D call. Germline V CDR1 and CDR2: SNHLY, FYNNEI. Trimming shortened V by 2 bases and J by 2 bases, and 13 bases separated the two germline ends. The CDR3 spans 16 residues. CDR3 DNA: TGTGCCAGCAGTGAAATTACAGCGCCTACCTACAATGAGCAGTTCTTC. This translates into CASSEITAPTYNEQFF.

This chain joins TRBV2 and TRBJ2-2; D is perhaps TRBD1 or TRBD2 (5 bases each). Trimming shortened V by 4 bases and J by 8 bases, and 17 bases separated the two germline ends. Germline V gene sequence: CDR1 SNHLY, CDR2 FYNNEI. CDR3 length equals 15 residues. The CDR3 DNA reads TGTGCCAGCAGTGGCTACGGGGCAGACGGGGGGGAGCTGTTTTTT. Its protein product is CASSGYGADGGELFF. Looking up the rest from reference TRBV2 and TRBJ2-2 gives the full variable domain: EPEVTQTPSHQVTQMGQEVILRCVPISNHLYFYWYRQILGQKVEFLVSFYNNEISEKSEIFDDQFSVERPDGSNFTLKIRSTKLEDSAMYFCASSGYGADGGELFFGEGSRLTVL.

This chain links TRBV25-1 with TRBJ1-1, with D hard to call. This CDR3 has 14 amino acids. In germline, CDR1 is MGHDK, CDR2 SYGVNS. V lost 3 bases and J 4 bases, leaving 12 bases between the germline ends. For the CDR3, the DNA is TGTGCCAGCAGTGATTTGATATCCGGCACTGAAGCTTTCTTT. Translating gives CASSDLISGTEAFF.

The gene calls are TRBV5-4 and TRBJ2-2; TRBD1 aligns across 10 bases. This CDR3 has 16 residues. The ends lost 2 bases at V and 4 bases at J; junction bases unmatched: 5. Germline-derived CDR1 and CDR2 are SGHNT and YYREEE (reference sequence). This chain's CDR3 is CASSLRQGAGTGELFF. In DNA, the CDR3 is TGTGCCAGCAGCTTACGACAGGGGGCCGGCACCGGGGAGCTGTTTTTT.